This TCR beta chain originates from a study of technical replicates of blood from a handful of donors. The germline V gene has CDR1 SGHNT and CDR2 YYREEE (reference sequence). The CDR3 contains 14 residues. With V trimmed by 6 bases and J by 0 bases, 4 bases remained unmatched. The repertoire was sequenced with immunoSEQ multiplex PCR; TCRdb's copy has only in-frame clones and lacks some. Of about 82,000 clones in the sample, approximately 90% are singletons; the top ten hold 0.2% to 0.3%. Sequencing input: T cells isolated from PBMCs. The J gene is TRBJ1-1, the V gene TRBV5-4, with 8 positions matching TRBD1. The clonotype originates from a human donor in good health. The CDR3 region is CASTRTGLNTEAFF. In DNA form, the CDR3 reads TGTGCCAGCACCCGGACAGGGCTGAACACTGAAGCTTTCTTT.